This entry is about one T cell receptor beta chain. As yet, its antigen is unknown. The data originate from a study of cytomegalovirus exposure and HLA in healthy donors. Notes on the study in general: Owing to their indistinguishability, certain V segments, notably TRBV6-2 and TRBV6-3, were excluded.

60 Vbeta and 13 Jbeta primers were used in PCR. The assay was immunoSEQ multiplex PCR, and TCRdb's table has in-frame clones only and misses some. The sample consists of some 120,000 clones, about 80% of them appearing once. Germline V lookup: CDR1 MNHNS, CDR2 SASEGT. V lost 0 bases and J 6 bases, leaving 12 bases between the germline ends. The CDR3 is 14 residues long. The source is a male donor in good health and CMV-seronegative. V and J are TRBV6-1 and TRBJ2-7; unclear D gene. The sample taken for sequencing was PBMCs. In DNA, the CDR3 is TGTGCCAGCAGTGAAGCGGGCCCTACCTCCGAGCAGTACTTC. It encodes CASSEAGPTSEQYF.